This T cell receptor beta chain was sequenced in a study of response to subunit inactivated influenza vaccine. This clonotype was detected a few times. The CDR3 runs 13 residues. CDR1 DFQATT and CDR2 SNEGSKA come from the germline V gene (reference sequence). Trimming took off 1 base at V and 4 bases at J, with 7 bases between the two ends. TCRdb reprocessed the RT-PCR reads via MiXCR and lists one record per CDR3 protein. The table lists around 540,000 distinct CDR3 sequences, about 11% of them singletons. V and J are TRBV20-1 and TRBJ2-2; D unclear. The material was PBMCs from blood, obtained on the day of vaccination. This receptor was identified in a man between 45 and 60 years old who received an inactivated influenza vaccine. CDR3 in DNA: TGCAGTGCTAGAGTCCCGTTCACCGGGGAGCTGTTTTTT. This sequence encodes CSARVPFTGELFF.